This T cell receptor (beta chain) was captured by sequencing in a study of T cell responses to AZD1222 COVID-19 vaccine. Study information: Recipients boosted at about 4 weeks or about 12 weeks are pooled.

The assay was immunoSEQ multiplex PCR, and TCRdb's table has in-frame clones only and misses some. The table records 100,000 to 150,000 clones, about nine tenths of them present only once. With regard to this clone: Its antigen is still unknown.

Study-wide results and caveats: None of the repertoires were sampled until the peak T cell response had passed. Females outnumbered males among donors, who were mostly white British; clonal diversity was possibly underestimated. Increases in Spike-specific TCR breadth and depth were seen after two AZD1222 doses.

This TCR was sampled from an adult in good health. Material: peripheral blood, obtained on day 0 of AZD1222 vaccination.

In DNA, the CDR3 is TGTGCCAGCAGTTACACGTCTGGAAACACCATATATTTT. Translating it yields CASSYTSGNTIYF. The chain combines TRBV6-2 or TRBV6-3 with TRBJ1-3; no clear D. Germline CDR1 reads MNHEY; CDR2 reads SVGEGT. This CDR3 contains 13 residues. V dropped 2 bases and J dropped 1 base, with 3 bases sitting between them.